The rows below give T cell receptor beta chains drawn from one sample of a study of a mutant IDH1 vaccine in newly diagnosed glioma. Data came from immunoSEQ multiplex PCR; TCRdb stores just in-frame clones and leaves some out. The sample carries around 88,000 clones, 80% recorded once. The starting material was PBMCs, obtained from a glioma patient treated with radiotherapy, temozolomide or both. The receptor set was obtained from a man aged 40-50 years with glioma. Each CDR3 is given with its conserved first and last residue. A D gene is named only where the DNA matches it firmly. Size is omitted from some rows. Given values are once, few, many or a class for expanded clones.

J	V	size	D	CDR3	DNA
TRBJ2-2	TRBV12-5	once	TRBD2	CASGLVPATSGGQNTGELFF	TGTGCTAGTGGTTTGGTACCTGCCACTAGCGGGGGCCAGAACACCGGGGAGCTGTTTTTT
TRBJ1-1	TRBV29-1	few	-	CSVRSGVGNTEAFF	TGCAGCGTTCGGTCAGGGGTTGGGAACACTGAAGCTTTCTTT
TRBJ2-3	TRBV11-2	-	TRBD1	CASRPGTGFRRTDTQYF	TGTGCCAGCAGACCCGGGACAGGGTTTCGTCGCACAGATACGCAGTATTTT
TRBJ2-2	TRBV2	-	-	CASSIRTSNTGELFF	TGTGCCAGCAGCATAAGGACATCGAACACCGGGGAGCTGTTTTTT
TRBJ2-1	TRBV13	-	-	CASSLRGLPSNEQFF	TGTGCCAGCAGTCTCAGGGGACTACCTTCTAATGAGCAGTTCTTC
TRBJ1-1	TRBV19	-	-	CASSIGGAEAFF	TGTGCCAGTAGTATAGGTGGGGCTGAAGCTTTCTTT
TRBJ2-7	TRBV21-1	-	-	CASSKATENRVHEQYF	TGTGCCAGCAGCAAAGCTACAGAGAACAGGGTCCACGAGCAGTACTTC
TRBJ2-5	TRBV5-4	once	-	CASSAGHLQETQYF	TGTGCCAGCAGCGCCGGACACCTTCAAGAGACCCAGTACTTC
TRBJ1-2	TRBV14	few	-	CASSSSRDWYGYTF	TGTGCCAGCAGCTCTTCCCGGGACTGGTATGGCTACACCTTC
TRBJ2-7	TRBV6-5	-	-	CATHLGGVYEQYF	TGTGCCACTCATCTGGGGGGTGTCTACGAGCAGTACTTC
TRBJ2-2	TRBV5-5	-	-	CASSLPQGPGELFF	TGTGCCAGCAGCTTACCTCAGGGCCCCGGGGAGCTGTTTTTT
TRBJ2-5	TRBV28	-	TRBD2	CASSLRLAGTPQETQYF	TGTGCCAGCAGCTTGAGACTAGCGGGGACCCCTCAAGAGACCCAGTACTTC
TRBJ2-6	TRBV7-6	few	-	CASSLSGGANVLTF	TGTGCCAGCAGCTTATCGGGTGGGGCCAACGTCCTGACTTTC
TRBJ2-7	TRBV27	-	-	CASSPSVGPYEQYF	TGTGCCAGCAGTCCGTCAGTGGGTCCTTACGAGCAGTACTTC
TRBJ1-5	TRBV4-3	once	-	CASSQGLDRLGLWQPQHF	TGCGCCAGCAGCCAAGGTTTGGACAGACTGGGGTTGTGGCAGCCCCAGCATTTT
TRBJ1-2	TRBV4-2	-	-	CASSPDGGRESYTF	TGTGCCAGCAGCCCCGACGGCGGCAGGGAGAGCTACACCTTC
TRBJ2-3	TRBV5-1	once	-	CASSLDQSTDTQYF	TGCGCCAGCAGCTTGGACCAGAGCACAGATACGCAGTATTTT
TRBJ1-5	TRBV2	-	-	CASRKGGLAQHF	TGTGCCAGCAGGAAAGGTGGGCTAGCCCAGCATTTT
TRBJ2-5	TRBV25-1	once	TRBD2	CASSELGSGREETQYF	TGTGCCAGCAGTGAATTGGGTAGCGGGAGGGAAGAGACCCAGTACTTC
TRBJ2-2	TRBV13	-	-	CASSSTGWGTGELFF	TGTGCCAGCAGCTCCACAGGGTGGGGCACCGGGGAGCTGTTTTTT
TRBJ1-1	TRBV9	-	-	CASSVDREKTEAFF	TGTGCCAGCAGCGTGGACCGGGAAAAAACTGAAGCTTTCTTT
TRBJ2-4	TRBV2	-	TRBD2	CASSEALAGAKNIQYF	TGTGCCAGCAGTGAAGCTCTAGCGGGTGCCAAAAACATTCAGTACTTC
TRBJ2-1	TRBV7-8	-	-	CASSLTVAGAIEQFF	TGTGCCAGCAGCTTAACGGTGGCGGGGGCTATAGAGCAGTTCTTC
TRBJ1-5	TRBV30	-	TRBD1	CAWKFEGANQPQHF	TGTGCCTGGAAGTTTGAGGGGGCTAATCAGCCCCAGCATTTT
TRBJ1-5	TRBV19	-	TRBD1	CASRYRTGGEVYQPQHF	TGTGCCAGTAGATATAGGACAGGGGGAGAGGTATATCAGCCCCAGCATTTT
TRBJ2-1	TRBV9	-	TRBD2	CASSAIAGPNYNEQFF	TGTGCCAGCAGCGCCATAGCGGGACCCAACTACAATGAGCAGTTCTTC
TRBJ2-3	TRBV4-3	-	TRBD2	CASSQEARLAGSVGAHDTQYF	TGCGCCAGCAGCCAAGAGGCGAGGCTAGCGGGGTCGGTTGGGGCACATGATACGCAGTATTTT